This T cell receptor (beta chain) was retrieved from a study of cytomegalovirus exposure and HLA in healthy donors. With V trimmed by 4 bases and J by 2 bases, 5 bases remained unmatched. The CDR3 covers 15 residues. Germline-derived CDR1 and CDR2 are SEHNR and FQNEAQ (reference sequence). Primers included in the PCR were 60 Vbeta and 13 Jbeta primers. Measured with immunoSEQ multiplex PCR; TCRdb has only the in-frame clones, and not every one. The sample has about 150,000 clones, approximately 84% seen once; the top ten hold roughly 0.38%. This TCR was recovered from a boy between 2 and 15 years old in good health and CMV-seronegative. Sequenced sample: PBMCs. The chain combines TRBV7-9 with TRBJ2-7; 10 nucleotides agree with TRBD2. CDR3: CASSSPAGGPYEQYF. Here the CDR3 DNA reads TGTGCCAGCAGCTCCCCAGCGGGAGGGCCCTACGAGCAGTACTTC.